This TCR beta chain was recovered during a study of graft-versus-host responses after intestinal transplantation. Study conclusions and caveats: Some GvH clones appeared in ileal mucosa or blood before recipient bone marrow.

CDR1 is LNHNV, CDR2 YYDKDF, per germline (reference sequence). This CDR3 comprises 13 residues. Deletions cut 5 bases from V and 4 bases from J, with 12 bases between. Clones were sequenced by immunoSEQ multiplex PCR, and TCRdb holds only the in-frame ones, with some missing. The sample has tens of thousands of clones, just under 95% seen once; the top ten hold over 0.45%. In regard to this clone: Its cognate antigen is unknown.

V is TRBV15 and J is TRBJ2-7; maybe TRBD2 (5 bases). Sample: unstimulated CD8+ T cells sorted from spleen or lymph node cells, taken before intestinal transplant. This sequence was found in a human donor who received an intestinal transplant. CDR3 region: CATSLPSGYEQYF. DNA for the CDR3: TGTGCCACCAGCCTCCCAAGCGGTTACGAGCAGTACTTC.